This passage covers 2 T cell receptor beta chains from one sample sequenced in a study of blood T cells in healthy people across ages. Using a J-beta primer mix together with a sample-barcoded 5' primer, a second PCR was run for roughly 7 to 11 cycles. One entry per CDR3 protein results from TCRdb running MiXCR on the 5' RACE reads. The sample contains some 1,800,000 distinct CDR3 sequences, approximately 39% of which appear only once. The sequencing sample was made of blood. All receptors derive from a human donor in good health.

The J gene is TRBJ2-1, the V gene TRBV7-2; no clear D. This CDR3 is built from 15 residues. From germline, CDR1 is SGHTA and CDR2 FQGNSA. The ends were cut back, 3 bases at V and 7 bases at J, with 16 bases in the middle. The CDR3 sequence: CASSFEQIGANEQFF. CDR3 coding DNA: TGTGCCAGCAGCTTCGAGCAAATTGGAGCAAATGAGCAGTTCTTC.

This clonotype was counted only a few times. The chain has TRBV2 and TRBJ2-1, with TRBD1 as a possible D gene (5 bases). Deletions cut 6 bases from V and 8 bases from J, with 11 bases between. The CDR3 length is 12 residues. Germline assignment: CDR1 SNHLY and CDR2 FYNNEI. The DNA for the CDR3 is TGTGCCAGCAGCCAGGGCGTACATGAGCAGTTCTTC. As protein: CASSQGVHEQFF.